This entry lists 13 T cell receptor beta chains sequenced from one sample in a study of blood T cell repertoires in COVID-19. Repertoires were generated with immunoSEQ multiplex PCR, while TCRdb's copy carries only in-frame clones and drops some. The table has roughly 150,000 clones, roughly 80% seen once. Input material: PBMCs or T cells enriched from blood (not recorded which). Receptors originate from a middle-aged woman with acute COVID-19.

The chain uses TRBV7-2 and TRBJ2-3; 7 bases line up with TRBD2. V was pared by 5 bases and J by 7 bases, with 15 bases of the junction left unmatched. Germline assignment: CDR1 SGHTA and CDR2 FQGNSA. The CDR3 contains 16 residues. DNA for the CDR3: TGTGCCAGCAGCCCGAATGGTGGCGGGAGCTCCCATACGCAGTATTTT. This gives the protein CASSPNGGGSSHTQYF. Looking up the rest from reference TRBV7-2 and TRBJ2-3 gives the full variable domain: GAGVSQSPSNKVTEKGKDVELRCDPISGHTALYWYRQSLGQGLEFLIYFQGNSAPDKSGLPSDRFSAERTGGSVSTLTIQRTQQEDSAVYLCASSPNGGGSSHTQYFGPGTRLTVL.

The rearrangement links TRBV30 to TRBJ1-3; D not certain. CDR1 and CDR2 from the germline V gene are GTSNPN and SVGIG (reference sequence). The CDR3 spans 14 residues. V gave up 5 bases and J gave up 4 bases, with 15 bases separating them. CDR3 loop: CAWDFGKVGNTIYF. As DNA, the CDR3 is TGTGCCTGGGACTTTGGTAAGGTCGGAAACACCATATATTTT. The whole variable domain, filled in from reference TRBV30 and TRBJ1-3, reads SQTIHQWPATLVQPVGSPLSLECTVEGTSNPNLYWYRQAAGRGLQLLFYSVGIGQISSEVPQNLSASRPQDRQFILSSKKLLLSDSGFYLCAWDFGKVGNTIYFGEGSWLTVV.

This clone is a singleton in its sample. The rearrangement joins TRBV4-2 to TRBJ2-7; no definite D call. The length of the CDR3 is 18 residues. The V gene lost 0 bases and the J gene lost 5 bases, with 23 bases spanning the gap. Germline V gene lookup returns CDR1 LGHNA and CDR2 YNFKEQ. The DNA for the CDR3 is TGTGCCAGCAGCCAAGATCTGGGTTCCAAACCCACTAAAGACGAGCAGTACTTC. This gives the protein CASSQDLGSKPTKDEQYF.

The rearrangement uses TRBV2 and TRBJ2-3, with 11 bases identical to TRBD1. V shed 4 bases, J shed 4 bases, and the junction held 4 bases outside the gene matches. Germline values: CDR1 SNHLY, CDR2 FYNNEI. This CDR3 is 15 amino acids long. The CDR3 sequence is CASSAGTGGADTQYF. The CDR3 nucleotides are TGTGCCAGCAGTGCCGGGACAGGGGGGGCAGATACGCAGTATTTT.

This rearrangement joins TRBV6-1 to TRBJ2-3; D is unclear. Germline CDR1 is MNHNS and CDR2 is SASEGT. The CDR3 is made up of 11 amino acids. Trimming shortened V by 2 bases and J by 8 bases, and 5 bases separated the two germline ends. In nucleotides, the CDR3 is TGTGCCAGCAGTGAATATCCTACGCAGTATTTT. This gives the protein CASSEYPTQYF.

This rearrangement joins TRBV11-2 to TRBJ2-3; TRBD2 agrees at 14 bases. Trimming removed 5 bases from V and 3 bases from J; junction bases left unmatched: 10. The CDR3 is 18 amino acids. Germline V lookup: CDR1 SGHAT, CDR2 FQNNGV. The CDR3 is CASSDSGTSGRETDTQYF. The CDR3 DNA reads TGTGCCAGCAGCGACTCCGGGACTAGCGGGAGAGAGACAGATACGCAGTATTTT.

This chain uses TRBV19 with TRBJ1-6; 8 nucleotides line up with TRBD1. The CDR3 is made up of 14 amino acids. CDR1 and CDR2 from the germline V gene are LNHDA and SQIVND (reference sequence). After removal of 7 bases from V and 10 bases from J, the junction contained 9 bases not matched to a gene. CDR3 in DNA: TGTGCCAGTAATCCCCAGGGGGCAGAATCACCCCTCCACTTT. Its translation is CASNPQGAESPLHF.

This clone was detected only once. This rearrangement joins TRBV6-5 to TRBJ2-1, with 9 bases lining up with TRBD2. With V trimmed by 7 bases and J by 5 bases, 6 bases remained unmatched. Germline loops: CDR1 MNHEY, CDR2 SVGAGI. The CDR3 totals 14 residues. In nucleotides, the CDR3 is TGTGCCAGCATTCGGACTAGCGTGCACAATGAGCAGTTCTTC. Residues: CASIRTSVHNEQFF.

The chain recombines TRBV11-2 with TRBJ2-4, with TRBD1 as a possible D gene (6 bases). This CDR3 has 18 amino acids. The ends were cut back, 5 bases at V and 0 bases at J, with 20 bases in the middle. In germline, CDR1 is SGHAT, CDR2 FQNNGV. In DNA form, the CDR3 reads TGTGCCAGCAGCCGTTCCCAGAGCAGGGGTTTAGCCAAAAACATTCAGTACTTC. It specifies CASSRSQSRGLAKNIQYF.

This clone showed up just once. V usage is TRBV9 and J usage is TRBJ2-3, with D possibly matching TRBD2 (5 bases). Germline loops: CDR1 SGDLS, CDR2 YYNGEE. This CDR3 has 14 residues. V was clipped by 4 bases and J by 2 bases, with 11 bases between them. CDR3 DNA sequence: TGTGCCAGCAGCTTGCGGGCTTCCACAGATACGCAGTATTTT. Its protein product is CASSLRASTDTQYF.

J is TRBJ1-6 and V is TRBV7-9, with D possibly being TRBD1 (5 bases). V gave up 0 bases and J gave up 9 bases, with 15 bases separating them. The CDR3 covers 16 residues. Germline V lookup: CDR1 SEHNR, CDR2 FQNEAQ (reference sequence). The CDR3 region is CASSLAAGRATSPLHF. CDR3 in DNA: TGTGCCAGCAGCTTAGCGGCAGGGAGGGCAACTTCACCCCTCCACTTT.

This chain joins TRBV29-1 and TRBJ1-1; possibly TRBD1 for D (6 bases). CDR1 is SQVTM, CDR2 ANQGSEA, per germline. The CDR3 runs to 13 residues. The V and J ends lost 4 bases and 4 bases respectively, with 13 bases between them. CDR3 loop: CSVGPGAVTEAFF. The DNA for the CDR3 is TGCAGCGTTGGACCAGGGGCGGTCACTGAAGCTTTCTTT.

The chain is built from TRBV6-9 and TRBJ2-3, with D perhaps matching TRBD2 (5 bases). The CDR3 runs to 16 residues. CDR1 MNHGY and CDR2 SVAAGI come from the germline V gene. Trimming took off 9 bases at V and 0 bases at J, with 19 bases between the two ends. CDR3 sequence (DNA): TGTGCCAGGTCCACGCCGGCGGGTGGGAGCACAGATACGCAGTATTTT. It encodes CARSTPAGGSTDTQYF.